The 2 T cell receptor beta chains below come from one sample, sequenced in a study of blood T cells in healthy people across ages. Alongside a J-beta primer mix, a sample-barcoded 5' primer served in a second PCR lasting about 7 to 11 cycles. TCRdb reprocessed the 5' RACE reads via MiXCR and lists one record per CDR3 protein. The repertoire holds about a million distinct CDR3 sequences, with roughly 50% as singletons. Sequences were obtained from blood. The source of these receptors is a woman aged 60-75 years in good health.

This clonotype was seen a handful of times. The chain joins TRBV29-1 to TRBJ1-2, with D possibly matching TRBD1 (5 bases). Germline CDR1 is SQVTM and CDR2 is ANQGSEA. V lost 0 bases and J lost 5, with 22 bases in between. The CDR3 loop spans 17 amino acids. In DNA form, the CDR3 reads TGCAGCGTTGAAGAGTACCGGGGCGTCCGAGGGGTTTATGGCTACACCTTC. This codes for CSVEEYRGVRGVYGYTF.

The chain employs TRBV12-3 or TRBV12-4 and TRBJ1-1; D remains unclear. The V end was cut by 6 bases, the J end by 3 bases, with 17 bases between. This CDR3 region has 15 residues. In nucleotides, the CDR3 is TGTGCCAGCAGCCCGAGTTGGTCTGAGGACACTGAAGCTTTCTTT. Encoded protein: CASSPSWSEDTEAFF.